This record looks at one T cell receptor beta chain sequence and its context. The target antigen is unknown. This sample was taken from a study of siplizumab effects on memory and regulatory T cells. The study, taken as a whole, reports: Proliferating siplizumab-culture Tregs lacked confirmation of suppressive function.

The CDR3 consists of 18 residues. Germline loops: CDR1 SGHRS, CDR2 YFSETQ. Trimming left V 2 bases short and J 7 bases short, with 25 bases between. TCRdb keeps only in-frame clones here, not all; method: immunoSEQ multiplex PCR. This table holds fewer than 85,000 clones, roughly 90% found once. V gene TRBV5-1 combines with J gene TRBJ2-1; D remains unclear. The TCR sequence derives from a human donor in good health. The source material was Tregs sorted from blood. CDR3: CASSFDTSGYVNINEQFF. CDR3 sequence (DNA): TGCGCCAGCAGCTTCGATACCTCTGGCTATGTGAATATTAATGAGCAGTTCTTC.